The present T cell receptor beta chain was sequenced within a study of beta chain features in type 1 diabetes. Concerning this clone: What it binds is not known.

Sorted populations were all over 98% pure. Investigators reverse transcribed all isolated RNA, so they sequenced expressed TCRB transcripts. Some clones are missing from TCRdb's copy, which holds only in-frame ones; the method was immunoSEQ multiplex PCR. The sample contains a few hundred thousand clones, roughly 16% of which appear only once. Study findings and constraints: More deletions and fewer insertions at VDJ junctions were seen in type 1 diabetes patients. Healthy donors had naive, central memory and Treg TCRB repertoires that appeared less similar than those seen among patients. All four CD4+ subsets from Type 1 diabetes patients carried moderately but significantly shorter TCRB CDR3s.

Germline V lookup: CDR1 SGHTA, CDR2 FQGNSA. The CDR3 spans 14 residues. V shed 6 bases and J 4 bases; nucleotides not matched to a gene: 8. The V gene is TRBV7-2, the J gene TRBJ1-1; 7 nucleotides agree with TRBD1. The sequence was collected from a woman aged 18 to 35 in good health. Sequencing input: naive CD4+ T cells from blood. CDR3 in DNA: TGTGCCAGCAGTTCCACAGGGGCAGGCACTGAAGCTTTCTTT. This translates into CASSSTGAGTEAFF.